This T cell receptor beta chain was found in a study of cytotoxic CD8 clonotypes in ibrutinib-treated CLL listed by TCRdb under 2021. Regarding the study in general: The cohort had 11 relapsed/refractory and 15 treatment-naive patients; 17 were IGHV unmutated. Responses were partial in some 24 patients and complete in 2; after median approximately 69 months follow-up, around 14 stayed in remission and roughly twelve progressed. Response samples were taken after a median of approximately a year on treatment, ranging from about 6 to 40 months. On average, each sample yielded 255,043 productive templates and tens of thousands of productive rearrangements. Longitudinal samples were available for about 30% of the roughly 86 trial participants. Cryopreserved peripheral blood mononuclear cells were obtained prior to treatment, at the time of response, and at either disease progression or sustained remission. Every sample from remission and from progressive disease was obtained while the patients were still on ibrutinib.

Regarding this clone: This clone's antigen is unknown. Base qualities are not at hand, and no much larger clone is one base apart.

V lost 1 base and J lost 4 bases; the stretch between them is 15 bases long. There are 15 amino acids in the CDR3, from cysteine to phenylalanine inclusive. Left in the record is the CDR3 DNA by itself, 45 bases read in frame from the first base. The germline V gene specifies SGHRS as CDR1 and YFSETQ as CDR2. On a MiSeq, deep resolution sequencing aimed for a depth between 1 in 1 million and 1 in 200,000 T cells, with each clonotype covered approximately 10x on average. TCR beta libraries were generated with the immunoSEQ hsTCRB Kit. The source study handled its data this way. The data were analyzed with ImmunoSEQ Analyzer and ImmunoSEQ Data Assistant, and V, D and J gene assignments followed IMGT definitions. Clonality was computed as one minus normalized Shannon entropy of productive rearrangement frequencies, ranging from 0 to 1. Only overrepresented clonotypes making up at least 0.05% of the repertoire of each patient were included in the public clonotype analysis. Thirteen age-matched healthy donor repertoires from immuneACCESS were used as controls for clonality. The table was pulled from immuneACCESS by TCRdb, which kept in-frame rearrangements only. Such tables lose some clones; where checked, under half of the loss comes from unresolved V genes, and the rest has no known cause. The V and J calls and clone size were taken over from that table, and D and trimming were inferred from the DNA. The sample table shows under 150,000 clones, and approximately 90% are seen once. 10% to 13% of the sample lies in the top ten.

The paper's findings and limits, for the study overall: Sampling times were not matched between sustained-remission and progressing patients, and lymph node repertoires were not studied. Clonality increased at ibrutinib response, stayed stable in sustained remission, and fell back toward baseline at progression. Baseline clonality was found to be higher than that of age-matched healthy donors and was strongly correlated with circulating CD8+ T-cell counts. Public clonotypes were rare and either shrank or stayed stable during treatment, and the rise in clonality at ibrutinib response reflected expansion of private clonotypes.

The intended sense of this specimen's time point label: 12 to 13 months on ibrutinib. Roughly 2 micrograms of genomic DNA were extracted from cryopreserved PBMCs for TCR beta library preparation. Longitudinal blood samples from CLL patients on ibrutinib monotherapy underwent high-throughput TCR beta sequencing. The patients took part in an open-label, single-center phase 2 trial of ibrutinib monotherapy. The sample consisted of PBMCs, taken after 12 months of ibrutinib treatment. This receptor was identified in a human donor with chronic lymphocytic leukemia. The chain couples TRBV5-1 to TRBJ2-7, with the D segment identity uncertain. The CDR3 amino acid sequence is: CASSLSARVRYEQYF. At the DNA level, the sequence is TGCGCCAGCAGCTTGTCGGCACGGGTTCGTTACGAGCAGTACTTC.